A selection of T cell receptor beta chains follows, all from one sample in a study of B cell selection in AIRE deficiency. Method: immunoSEQ multiplex PCR; TCRdb's copy keeps in-frame clones and lacks some. The repertoire includes about 25,000 clones, about 95% of them detected once, and around 0.26% sits in the top ten. What was sequenced was CD4+CD127+ conventional T cells sorted from PBMCs. These receptor sequences come from a human donor in good health. Each CDR3 is given with its conserved first and last residue. The D gene is left open where the match is weak. Some rows have no size entry. The others give once, few or many, or a class for an expanded clone.

CDR3aa: CASSITPGSTDTQYF
CDR3nt: TGTGCCAGCAGCATTACTCCGGGTAGCACAGATACGCAGTATTTT
j_gene: TRBJ2-3
abundance: -
d_gene: -
v_gene: TRBV11-1

CDR3aa: CASSIGQDSHEQYF
CDR3nt: TGTGCCAGTAGTATAGGACAGGATTCGCACGAGCAGTACTTC
j_gene: TRBJ2-7
abundance: -
d_gene: -
v_gene: TRBV19

CDR3aa: CASSQDPALAGGQETQYF
CDR3nt: TGCGCCAGCAGCCAAGATCCAGCACTAGCAGGGGGTCAAGAGACCCAGTACTTC
j_gene: TRBJ2-5
abundance: -
d_gene: -
v_gene: TRBV4-1

CDR3aa: CSVERGTTEAFF
CDR3nt: TGCAGCGTTGAGAGGGGCACCACTGAAGCTTTCTTT
j_gene: TRBJ1-1
abundance: once
d_gene: -
v_gene: TRBV29-1

CDR3aa: CASGTGSGGYTF
CDR3nt: TGTGCCAGCGGAACAGGGTCTGGTGGCTACACCTTC
j_gene: TRBJ1-2
abundance: -
d_gene: -
v_gene: TRBV27

CDR3aa: CASSLGTGKETQYF
CDR3nt: TGCGCCAGCAGCCTTGGGACAGGGAAAGAGACCCAGTACTTC
j_gene: TRBJ2-5
abundance: -
d_gene: TRBD1
v_gene: TRBV5-1

CDR3aa: CASSLGAGTQETQYF
CDR3nt: TGCGCCAGCAGCTTGGGAGCCGGGACTCAAGAGACCCAGTACTTC
j_gene: TRBJ2-5
abundance: -
d_gene: -
v_gene: TRBV5-1

CDR3aa: CASRRTGFYGYTF
CDR3nt: TGTGCCAGCAGGAGGACAGGATTCTATGGCTACACCTTC
j_gene: TRBJ1-2
abundance: -
d_gene: TRBD1
v_gene: TRBV6-5

CDR3aa: CASSNRQGGYEQYF
CDR3nt: TGCGCCAGCAGCAATCGACAGGGGGGCTACGAGCAGTACTTC
j_gene: TRBJ2-7
abundance: -
d_gene: TRBD1
v_gene: TRBV4-3

CDR3aa: CAWSKHRTNYPGNTIYF
CDR3nt: TGTGCCTGGAGTAAACACCGAACTAACTACCCTGGAAACACCATATATTTT
j_gene: TRBJ1-3
abundance: -
d_gene: -
v_gene: TRBV30

CDR3aa: CASSLGGVTEAFF
CDR3nt: TGTGCCAGCAGCTTAGGGGGTGTTACTGAAGCTTTCTTT
j_gene: TRBJ1-1
abundance: few
d_gene: -
v_gene: TRBV7-9

CDR3aa: CASSSWGSEQFF
CDR3nt: TGTGCCAGCAGTTCCTGGGGGAGTGAGCAGTTCTTC
j_gene: TRBJ2-1
abundance: -
d_gene: -
v_gene: TRBV11-2

CDR3aa: CASSPAATNEKLFF
CDR3nt: TGTGCCAGCTCACCGGCGGCAACTAATGAAAAACTGTTTTTT
j_gene: TRBJ1-4
abundance: -
d_gene: -
v_gene: TRBV18

CDR3aa: CASSLAGPYEQYF
CDR3nt: TGTGCCAGCAGCTTAGCCGGCCCCTACGAGCAGTACTTC
j_gene: TRBJ2-7
abundance: -
d_gene: -
v_gene: TRBV7-3

CDR3aa: CASSLFDSYEQYF
CDR3nt: TGTGCCAGCAGCTTGTTCGATTCCTACGAGCAGTACTTC
j_gene: TRBJ2-7
abundance: once
d_gene: -
v_gene: TRBV4-2

CDR3aa: CASSGARAYYGYTF
CDR3nt: TGTGCCAGCAGTGGCGCCCGGGCATACTATGGCTACACCTTC
j_gene: TRBJ1-2
abundance: once
d_gene: -
v_gene: TRBV2

CDR3aa: CASAGNTPTSNSGNTIYF
CDR3nt: TGTGCTAGTGCGGGAAACACACCGACATCAAACTCTGGAAACACCATATATTTT
j_gene: TRBJ1-3
abundance: -
d_gene: -
v_gene: TRBV12-5

CDR3aa: CASSPSQTRLAEAFF
CDR3nt: TGTGCCAGTAGCCCCTCCCAGACGAGGTTGGCTGAAGCTTTCTTT
j_gene: TRBJ1-1
abundance: -
d_gene: -
v_gene: TRBV19

CDR3aa: CASSPPGTGGYEQYF
CDR3nt: TGTGCCAGCTCACCACCTGGGACAGGGGGCTACGAGCAGTACTTC
j_gene: TRBJ2-7
abundance: -
d_gene: TRBD1
v_gene: TRBV18

CDR3aa: CASSQAPTYEQYF
CDR3nt: TGCGCCAGCAGCCAAGCCCCCACCTACGAGCAGTACTTC
j_gene: TRBJ2-7
abundance: -
d_gene: -
v_gene: TRBV4-1

CDR3aa: CASSSGPQWGGQGDTQYF
CDR3nt: TGTGCCAGTAGTTCGGGTCCGCAATGGGGGGGGCAAGGAGATACGCAGTATTTT
j_gene: TRBJ2-3
abundance: -
d_gene: -
v_gene: TRBV19

CDR3aa: CASRAAGFNYGYTF
CDR3nt: TGTGCCAGCAGGGCCGCAGGGTTCAACTATGGCTACACCTTC
j_gene: TRBJ1-2
abundance: -
d_gene: -
v_gene: TRBV6-1

CDR3aa: CASSSPGDRTGELFF
CDR3nt: TGTGCCAGCAGCTCCCCTGGGGACAGAACCGGGGAGCTGTTTTTT
j_gene: TRBJ2-2
abundance: -
d_gene: TRBD1
v_gene: TRBV11-3

CDR3aa: CASSVDAVYGYTF
CDR3nt: TGTGCCAGCAGTGTGGACGCAGTCTATGGCTACACCTTC
j_gene: TRBJ1-2
abundance: -
d_gene: -
v_gene: TRBV6-1

CDR3aa: CASSEQGEANVLTF
CDR3nt: TGTGCCAGCAGTGAACAGGGGGAAGCCAACGTCCTGACTTTC
j_gene: TRBJ2-6
abundance: few
d_gene: TRBD1
v_gene: TRBV2

CDR3aa: CATSRQEGQGAYTF
CDR3nt: TGTGCCACCAGCAGACAAGAGGGACAGGGTGCCTACACCTTC
j_gene: TRBJ1-2
abundance: -
d_gene: TRBD1
v_gene: TRBV15

CDR3aa: CASRYRDEGEAFF
CDR3nt: TGTGCCAGCAGGTACAGGGACGAGGGTGAAGCTTTCTTT
j_gene: TRBJ1-1
abundance: -
d_gene: -
v_gene: TRBV6-5

CDR3aa: CASSPRRAPNEKLFF
CDR3nt: TGTGCCAGCAGTCCCCGGAGGGCGCCTAATGAAAAACTGTTTTTT
j_gene: TRBJ1-4
abundance: -
d_gene: -
v_gene: TRBV2

CDR3aa: CASSLRLAVSSYNEQFF
CDR3nt: TGTGCCAGCAGCCTCCGACTAGCGGTAAGCTCCTACAATGAGCAGTTCTTC
j_gene: TRBJ2-1
abundance: -
d_gene: TRBD2
v_gene: TRBV11-2

CDR3aa: CASSLQGATGQADTQYF
CDR3nt: TGCGCCAGCAGCTTGCAGGGGGCGACAGGGCAGGCAGATACGCAGTATTTT
j_gene: TRBJ2-3
abundance: -
d_gene: TRBD1
v_gene: TRBV5-1

CDR3aa: CASSVDRGGTDTQYF
CDR3nt: TGTGCCAGCAGCGTAGATAGGGGAGGCACAGATACGCAGTATTTT
j_gene: TRBJ2-3
abundance: -
d_gene: -
v_gene: TRBV9

CDR3aa: CASSYQLDTQYF
CDR3nt: TGTGCCAGCAGCTACCAACTAGATACGCAGTATTTT
j_gene: TRBJ2-3
abundance: -
d_gene: -
v_gene: TRBV7-8

CDR3aa: CATRKGTGVHTGELFF
CDR3nt: TGTGCCACCAGAAAGGGAACAGGGGTACACACCGGGGAGCTGTTTTTT
j_gene: TRBJ2-2
abundance: -
d_gene: TRBD1
v_gene: TRBV15

CDR3aa: CAIWDRGNEQYF
CDR3nt: TGTGCCATCTGGGACAGGGGCAACGAGCAGTACTTC
j_gene: TRBJ2-7
abundance: -
d_gene: TRBD1
v_gene: TRBV10-3

CDR3aa: CASSTLTGNEKLFF
CDR3nt: TGTGCCAGCAGCACCTTGACAGGGAATGAAAAACTGTTTTTT
j_gene: TRBJ1-4
abundance: -
d_gene: TRBD1
v_gene: TRBV6-5

CDR3aa: CAISGTRWDEQYF
CDR3nt: TGTGCCATCAGTGGGACCCGGTGGGACGAGCAGTACTTC
j_gene: TRBJ2-7
abundance: few
d_gene: -
v_gene: TRBV10-3

CDR3aa: CASSQDMGERAYNEQFF
CDR3nt: TGCGCCAGCAGCCAAGATATGGGGGAGAGGGCCTACAATGAGCAGTTCTTC
j_gene: TRBJ2-1
abundance: once
d_gene: -
v_gene: TRBV4-1